This TCR beta chain was found in a study of T-cell memory formation after mild COVID-19. Overall study: TCR clusters mostly belonged to single donors. Findings and limits, study-wide: Pre-infection memory carried some responding clones, suggesting that cross-reactive memory joined. The study found balanced CD4/CD8 in clones contracting day 15 to 85 and a CD4+ lean in later expanders.

In regard to this clonotype: Its antigen is not known.

CDR3 length: 15 amino acids. V was clipped by 3 bases and J by 3 bases, with 15 bases between them. Looked up from germline, CDR1 is SNHLY and CDR2 is FYNNEI. TCRdb reprocessed the 5' RACE reads with MiXCR, giving one entry per CDR3 protein. This table has approximately 500,000 distinct CDR3 sequences, approximately 25% appearing once. Material: PBMCs or a T cell subset sorted from them (not recorded which). V usage is TRBV2 and J usage is TRBJ2-7, with D perhaps given as TRBD1 or TRBD2 (5 bases each). This TCR derives from an adult woman who had mild COVID-19 (a few samples of this study predate the infection). Cell type and time point are not known. In DNA, the CDR3 is TGTGCCAGCAGTGATCTCTCAGCGAGGGGCTACGAGCAGTACTTC. It translates to CASSDLSARGYEQYF.